This T cell receptor beta chain was found in a study of breast tumors, draining lymph nodes, adjacent tissues. Overall study findings and caveats: Tumor and nontumor repertoires were significantly more similar in luminal-like than in basal-like breast cancer. That most tumor T cells come from lymph nodes remained unproven. Compared with lymph nodes, tumors were less diverse; compared with nontumor tissue, more.

V lost 6 bases, J lost 5 bases, and 13 bases lay in between. The CDR3 contains 13 residues. Per the germline V gene, CDR1 is MNHNS and CDR2 is SASEGT. Axillary draining lymph nodes of breast cancer patients supplied the node samples. TCRdb re-called the multiplex PCR reads with MiXCR, one entry per CDR3 protein. The table shows 150,000 to 200,000 distinct CDR3 sequences, with 30% to 35% occurring only once. With respect to this clonotype: Antigen unknown.

The chain has TRBV6-1 and TRBJ2-5; D is possibly TRBD2 (5 bases). Sequencing was carried out using axillary lymph node tissue. This clonotype was sampled from a female donor with breast cancer. Some clones in this sample may be carry-over from other donors' samples. CDR3 nucleotides: TGTGCCAGCAGGCATTTATTAGCGGAGACCCAGTACTTC. Encoded protein: CASRHLLAETQYF.